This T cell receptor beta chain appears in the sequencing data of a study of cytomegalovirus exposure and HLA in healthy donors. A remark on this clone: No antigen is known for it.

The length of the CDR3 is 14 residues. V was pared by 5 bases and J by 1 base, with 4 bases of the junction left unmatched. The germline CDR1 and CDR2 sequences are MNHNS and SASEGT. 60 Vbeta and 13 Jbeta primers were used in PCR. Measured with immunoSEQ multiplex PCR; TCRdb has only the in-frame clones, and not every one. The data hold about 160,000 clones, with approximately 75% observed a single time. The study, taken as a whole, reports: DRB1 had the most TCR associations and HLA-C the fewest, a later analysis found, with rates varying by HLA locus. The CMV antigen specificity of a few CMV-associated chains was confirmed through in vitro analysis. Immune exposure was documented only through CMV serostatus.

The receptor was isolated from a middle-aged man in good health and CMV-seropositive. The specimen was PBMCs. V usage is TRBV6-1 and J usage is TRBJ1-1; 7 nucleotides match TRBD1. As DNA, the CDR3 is TGTGCCAGCAGTACCCGGACAGGGAACACTGAAGCTTTCTTT. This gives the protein CASSTRTGNTEAFF.